This T cell receptor (beta chain) was found in a study of Graves' ophthalmopathy and Graves' hyperthyroidism. Germline lookup yields CDR1 ENHRY and CDR2 SYGVKD. This CDR3 has 15 residues. The V and J ends lost 4 bases and 3 bases respectively, with 15 bases between them. RNA transcripts were the source from which TCR beta CDR3 regions were amplified. RT-PCR was first run with HTBI primers, then multiplex PCR in a second round. TCRdb called the multiplex PCR reads again in MiXCR, with one record for every CDR3 protein. The sample has a few hundred thousand distinct CDR3 sequences; around 21% are singletons. This clonotype was counted at least ten times. This may be a read error, as it is one base from a much larger clone. Since no conserved phenylalanine or tryptophan closes the CDR3, a read error is the likely cause.

This TCR came from a young woman with stable Graves' hyperthyroidism. The sample consisted of peripheral blood. This chain connects TRBV10-3 to TRBJ1-1, with a possible D match to TRBD1 (5 bases). CDR3: CAISGSGGRDTEAFL. In DNA, the CDR3 is TGTGCCATCAGTGGGTCCGGGGGGAGGGACACTGAAGCTTTCCTT.